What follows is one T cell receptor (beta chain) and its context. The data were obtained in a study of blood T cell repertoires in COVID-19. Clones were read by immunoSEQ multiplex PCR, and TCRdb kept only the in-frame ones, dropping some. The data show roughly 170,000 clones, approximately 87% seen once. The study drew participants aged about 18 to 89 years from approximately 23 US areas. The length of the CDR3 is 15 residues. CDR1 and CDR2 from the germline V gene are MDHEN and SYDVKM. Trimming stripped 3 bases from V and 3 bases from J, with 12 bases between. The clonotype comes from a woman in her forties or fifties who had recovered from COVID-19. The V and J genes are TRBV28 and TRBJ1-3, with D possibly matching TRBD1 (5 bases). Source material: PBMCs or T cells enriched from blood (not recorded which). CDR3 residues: CASSLVRGVGNTIYF. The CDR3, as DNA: TGTGCCAGCAGTTTGGTCCGGGGGGTTGGAAACACCATATATTTT.